A selection of T cell receptor beta chains follows, all from one sample in a study of blood T cells in healthy people across ages. One entry per CDR3 protein results from TCRdb running MiXCR on the 5' RACE reads. The sample lists hundreds of thousands of distinct CDR3 sequences; roughly half were seen once. The source material was blood. These receptors originate from a woman of 80 years or more in good health. Each CDR3 is given with its conserved first and last residue. The order of the fields is J gene, D gene, clone size, V gene, CDR3 DNA, CDR3 protein. A D gene is named only where the DNA matches it firmly. Not every row has a clone size; where given, it reads once, few, many or a size class.

j_gene: TRBJ2-2
d_gene: TRBD2
abundance: NA
v_gene: TRBV10-3
CDR3nt: TGTGCCATCACAAGCGGGGGGACGAACACCGGGGAGCTGTTTTTT
CDR3aa: CAITSGGTNTGELFF

j_gene: TRBJ1-5
d_gene: TRBD1
abundance: many
v_gene: TRBV27
CDR3nt: TGTGCCAGCAGTTTCGACAGGGAAAGGCCCCAGCATTTT
CDR3aa: CASSFDRERPQHF

j_gene: TRBJ2-3
d_gene: NA
abundance: many
v_gene: TRBV9
CDR3nt: TGTGCCAGCAGCTCCCGAGGAGATACGCAGTATTTT
CDR3aa: CASSSRGDTQYF

j_gene: TRBJ1-2
d_gene: NA
abundance: many
v_gene: TRBV20-1
CDR3nt: TGCAGTGCTAGGCCCTCAGAAGCGAACTATGGCTACACCTTC
CDR3aa: CSARPSEANYGYTF

j_gene: TRBJ2-7
d_gene: NA
abundance: NA
v_gene: TRBV20-1
CDR3nt: TGCAGTGCTAGGGTACTCGGCGGACCCTACGAGCAGTACTTC
CDR3aa: CSARVLGGPYEQYF

j_gene: TRBJ2-7
d_gene: TRBD1
abundance: NA
v_gene: TRBV7-9
CDR3nt: TGTGTCAGCAGCCCGGACAGGGTTTACGAGCAGTACTTC
CDR3aa: CVSSPDRVYEQYF

j_gene: TRBJ1-1
d_gene: NA
abundance: once
v_gene: TRBV29-1
CDR3nt: TGCACCGCGGCCGGGGCAGGCACTGAAGCTTTCTTT
CDR3aa: CTAAGAGTEAFF

j_gene: TRBJ2-7
d_gene: TRBD2
abundance: NA
v_gene: TRBV4-2
CDR3nt: TGTGCCAGCAGCCAAGTAGGGCGCGGGAGCTCCTACAATGAGCAGTACTTC
CDR3aa: CASSQVGRGSSYNEQYF

j_gene: TRBJ2-1
d_gene: NA
abundance: few
v_gene: TRBV9
CDR3nt: TGTGCCAGCAGCGGGCAGGGGCAGAATGAGCAGTTCTTC
CDR3aa: CASSGQGQNEQFF

j_gene: TRBJ2-7
d_gene: NA
abundance: NA
v_gene: TRBV12-3/TRBV12-4
CDR3nt: TGTGCCAGCAGTCGAAAGCGGGCGACTAGCTCCTACGAGCAGTACTTC
CDR3aa: CASSRKRATSSYEQYF

j_gene: TRBJ2-1
d_gene: NA
abundance: many
v_gene: TRBV7-8
CDR3nt: TGTGCCAGCAGTCAACCCCCGGGGGATGCTGAGCAGTTCTTC
CDR3aa: CASSQPPGDAEQFF

j_gene: TRBJ2-5
d_gene: NA
abundance: once
v_gene: TRBV6-6
CDR3nt: TGTGCCAGCAGTTACCCGCAGGGGGGAGGTCAAGAGACCCAGTACTTC
CDR3aa: CASSYPQGGGQETQYF

j_gene: TRBJ2-7
d_gene: NA
abundance: NA
v_gene: TRBV3-1
CDR3nt: TGTGCCAGCAGCCAAGCGGAGCGGTACAATGAGCAGTACTTC
CDR3aa: CASSQAERYNEQYF

j_gene: TRBJ1-6
d_gene: NA
abundance: many
v_gene: TRBV5-1
CDR3nt: TGCGCCAGCAGCTTGGTGGAGGGTGTAAATTCACCCCTCCACTTT
CDR3aa: CASSLVEGVNSPLHF

j_gene: TRBJ2-1
d_gene: NA
abundance: NA
v_gene: TRBV12-3/TRBV12-4
CDR3nt: TGTACCTCGGGGTTCAATGAGCAGTTCTTC
CDR3aa: CTSGFNEQFF

j_gene: TRBJ2-7
d_gene: NA
abundance: NA
v_gene: TRBV4-2
CDR3nt: TGTGCCAGCAGCCAAGATCCTCTAGGGAGAAGCTCCTACAATGAGCAGTACTTC
CDR3aa: CASSQDPLGRSSYNEQYF

j_gene: TRBJ2-5
d_gene: TRBD2
abundance: NA
v_gene: TRBV10-3
CDR3nt: TGTGCCATCAGTGCGGGACTAGCGGGGGTCCAAGAGACCCAGTACTTC
CDR3aa: CAISAGLAGVQETQYF